This entry concerns a single T cell receptor beta chain. What it binds is unknown. Per the germline V gene, CDR1 is MDHEN and CDR2 is SYDVKM. This CDR3 has 11 amino acids. V was clipped by 4 bases and J by 10 bases, with 9 bases between them. The sample is drawn from a study of cytomegalovirus exposure and HLA in healthy donors. Study-level points and caveats: Rare sequences made up most TCRs, while some public TCRs were found in many donors. The listing of roughly 160 TCR beta chains classed them as cytomegalovirus-associated.

Sequencing used immunoSEQ multiplex PCR; TCRdb keeps in-frame clones, though not all of them. There are about 330,000 clones in the sample; roughly 88% occur only once, and 0.65% to 0.85% lies in the top ten. This TCR derives from a woman in her late teens or twenties in good health and CMV-seronegative. Sample: PBMCs. The chain combines TRBV28 with TRBJ2-3; D gene unclear. This chain's CDR3 is CASSSEPPQYF. In nucleotides, the CDR3 is TGTGCCAGCAGTTCGGAGCCGCCGCAGTATTTT.